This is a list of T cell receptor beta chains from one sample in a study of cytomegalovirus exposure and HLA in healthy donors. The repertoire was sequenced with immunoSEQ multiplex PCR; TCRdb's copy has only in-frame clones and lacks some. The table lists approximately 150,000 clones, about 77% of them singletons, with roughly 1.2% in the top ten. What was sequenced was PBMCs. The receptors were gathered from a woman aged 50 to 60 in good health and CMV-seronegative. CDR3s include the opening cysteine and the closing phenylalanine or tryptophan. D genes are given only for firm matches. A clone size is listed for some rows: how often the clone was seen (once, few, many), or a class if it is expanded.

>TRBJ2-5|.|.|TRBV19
TGTGCCAGTAGTCCTAGTCGGGGGTCCAAAGAGACCCAGTACTTC
CASSPSRGSKETQYF
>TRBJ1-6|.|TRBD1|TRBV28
TGTGCCAGCAGTTTCCGGGGGACAGGGAATTCACCCCTCCACTTT
CASSFRGTGNSPLHF
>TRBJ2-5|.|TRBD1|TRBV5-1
TGCGCCAGCAGCTTCTCCGGGACAGGGGGCTCAGAGACCCAGTACTTC
CASSFSGTGGSETQYF
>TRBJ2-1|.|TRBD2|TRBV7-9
TGTGCCAGCAGCTTAGCGGGGGGGAGTGGTGAGCAGTTCTTC
CASSLAGGSGEQFF
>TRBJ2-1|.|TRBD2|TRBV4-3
TGCGCCAGCAGCCAAGACCTAGCGGGGGGGGTAACGAATGAGCAGTTCTTC
CASSQDLAGGVTNEQFF
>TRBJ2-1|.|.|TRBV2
TGTGCCAGCAGTGAAGCGGCGGGCCGGGTCGGTGAGCAGTTCTTC
CASSEAAGRVGEQFF
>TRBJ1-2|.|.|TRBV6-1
TGTGCCAGCAGTGAAGGATCAGGACAGATCTATGGCTACACCTTC
CASSEGSGQIYGYTF
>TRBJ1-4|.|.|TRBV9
TGTGCCAGCAGCTCCCAGGCTACTAATGAAAAACTGTTTTTT
CASSSQATNEKLFF
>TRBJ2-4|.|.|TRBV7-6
TGTGCCAGCAGCTTATCCCCCCTAGCGTTGGGAGCCAAAAACATTCAGTACTTC
CASSLSPLALGAKNIQYF
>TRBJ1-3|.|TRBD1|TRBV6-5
TGTGCCAGCAGTTACACAGGGGGAACTGGAAACACCATATATTTT
CASSYTGGTGNTIYF
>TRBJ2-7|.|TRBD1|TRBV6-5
TGTGCCAGCAGTCAGGGACAGTACTACGAGCAGTACTTC
CASSQGQYYEQYF
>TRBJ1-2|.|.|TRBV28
TGTGCCAGCAGTTCTCCTGCCCCTACCCCTGGCTACACCTTC
CASSSPAPTPGYTF
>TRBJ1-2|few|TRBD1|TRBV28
TGTGCCAGCGGAGGCGGGACAGGACGGTTGCGGGAACTCTTC
CASGGGTGRLRELF
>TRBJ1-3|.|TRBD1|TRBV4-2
TGTGCCAGCAGCCACCCCTCAGGGGGCCTAGGTGGAAACACCATATATTTT
CASSHPSGGLGGNTIYF